Following are 12 T cell receptor beta chains from one sample sequenced in a study of blood T cell repertoires in COVID-19. Generated by immunoSEQ multiplex PCR, the TCRdb table keeps only in-frame clones and is missing some. The table shows 78,000 or so clones, with about four fifths occurring only once. Sequencing was carried out using peripheral blood. Every receptor here comes from a human donor in a cohort sampled during active COVID-19.

The J gene is TRBJ2-1, the V gene TRBV7-6, with D unclear. In germline, CDR1 is SGHVS, CDR2 FNYEAQ. CDR3 length: 13 amino acids. Trimming left V 2 bases short and J 7 bases short, with 9 bases between. The CDR3 coding sequence is TGTGCCAGCAGCTTAAATTGGCGGAATGAGCAGTTCTTC. It encodes CASSLNWRNEQFF.

Comment on this clone: The same CDR3 can be traced to other DNA sequences in this sample. The chain has TRBV29-1 and TRBJ1-1; 10 positions agree with TRBD1. This CDR3 has 13 amino acids. The V gene's germline CDR1 is SQVTM and CDR2 ANQGSEA. The V gene end was trimmed by 5 bases and the J gene end by 4 bases; junction bases not matched to a gene: 4. CDR3 amino acids: CSVPGQGGTEAFF. The CDR3 bases are TGCAGCGTTCCCGGACAGGGGGGCACTGAAGCTTTCTTT.

This rearrangement joins TRBV5-1 to TRBJ2-3, with 16 bases fitting TRBD2. Per germline, CDR1 SGHRS and CDR2 YFSETQ. Trimming removed 4 bases from V and 2 bases from J; junction bases left unmatched: 4. CDR3 length: 17 residues. CDR3 sequence (DNA): TGCGCCAGCAGCCAGGGACTAGCGGGGGGGGTCACAGATACGCAGTATTTT. As protein: CASSQGLAGGVTDTQYF.

The rearrangement uses TRBV12-3 or TRBV12-4 and TRBJ1-1; the match to TRBD1 covers 10 bases. The junction had 9 bases not matched to a gene; V was cut back by 6 bases and J by 11 bases. The CDR3 contains 13 residues. The CDR3 coding sequence is TGTGCCAGCAGGGGACAGGGGATGGTGAGGGCTTTCTTT. Its protein is CASRGQGMVRAFF.

V usage is TRBV27 and J usage is TRBJ2-7, with 13 bases fitting TRBD2. The CDR3 runs to 19 residues. V gave up 4 bases and J gave up 0 bases; unmatched junction bases: 12. Germline V gene data show CDR1 as MNHEY and CDR2 as SMNVEV (reference sequence). The CDR3 DNA sequence: TGTGCCAGCAGTTCGCCACCGACTAGCGGGAGGCCCTACTCCTACGAGCAGTACTTC. The encoded protein is CASSSPPTSGRPYSYEQYF.

The chain has TRBV9 and TRBJ2-7, with D perhaps matching TRBD2 (6 bases). The CDR3 loop spans 14 amino acids. Germline V gene lookup returns CDR1 SGDLS and CDR2 YYNGEE. Trimming pared 0 bases from V and 6 bases from J, leaving 13 bases between. This chain's CDR3 is CASSVARENREQYF. Here the CDR3 DNA reads TGTGCCAGCAGCGTAGCTCGGGAGAATCGCGAGCAGTACTTC.

The V and J genes are TRBV30 and TRBJ2-5, with D tentatively TRBD2 (5 bases). Germline V lookup: CDR1 GTSNPN, CDR2 SVGIG (reference sequence). The ends were cut back, 0 bases at V and 5 bases at J, with 16 bases in the middle. The CDR3 extends over 15 amino acids. This CDR3 reads CAWSVPSGPGETQYF. The DNA of the CDR3 is TGTGCCTGGAGTGTACCGTCCGGGCCGGGGGAGACCCAGTACTTC.

Written as DNA, the CDR3 is TGCGCCAGCAGCCTGGGGGAGGGGAAGACGGCCCAGTACTTC. Encoded protein: CASSLGEGKTAQYF. This chain connects TRBV5-1 to TRBJ2-5, with 7 bases fitting TRBD2. Germline V gene data show CDR1 as SGHRS and CDR2 as YFSETQ. With 4 bases clipped from V and 9 bases from J, the junction kept 12 bases outside the gene matches. The CDR3 consists of 14 residues. Supplemented by reference TRBV5-1 and TRBJ2-5, the full variable domain reads KAGVTQTPRYLIKTRGQQVTLSCSPISGHRSVSWYQQTPGQGLQFLFEYFSETQRNKGNFPGRFSGRQFSNSRSEMNVSTLELGDSALYLCASSLGEGKTAQYFGPGTRLLVL.

J is TRBJ2-7 and V is TRBV7-3; possibly TRBD2 for D (5 bases). The V end was cut by 0 bases, the J end by 5 bases, with 17 bases between. The CDR3 is 16 residues long. Germline V lookup: CDR1 SGHTA, CDR2 FQGTGA. The CDR3 region has the DNA TGTGCCAGCAGCTTAACCTTCTCCGGGGTTCGGGACGAGCAGTACTTC. It translates to CASSLTFSGVRDEQYF. Filled out from reference TRBV7-3 and TRBJ2-7, the complete variable domain reads GAGVSQTPSNKVTEKGKYVELRCDPISGHTALYWYRQSLGQGPEFLIYFQGTGAADDSGLPNDRFFAVRPEGSVSTLKIQRTERGDSAVYLCASSLTFSGVRDEQYFGPGTRLTVT.

There are a few counts of this clone. The V gene is TRBV11-3, the J gene TRBJ1-1; no definite D call. The V and J ends lost 1 base and 6 bases respectively, with 15 bases between them. CDR1 is SGHNT, CDR2 YENEEA, per germline. This CDR3 contains 15 residues. This chain's CDR3 is CASSLGAAGGSEAFF. Written as DNA, the CDR3 is TGTGCCAGCAGCTTAGGGGCAGCTGGAGGGTCTGAAGCTTTCTTT.

This rearrangement joins TRBV9 to TRBJ1-6; D is possibly TRBD1 (5 bases). The CDR3 has 17 amino acids. CDR1 and CDR2 (germline): SGDLS, YYNGEE. Trimming cost V 3 bases and J 0 bases, with 13 bases left between them. The CDR3 DNA sequence: TGTGCCAGCAGCGCGGGAGACAGTCTCTCCTATAATTCACCCCTCCACTTT. Amino acid sequence: CASSAGDSLSYNSPLHF.

The chain recombines TRBV15 with TRBJ2-3, with TRBD2 identical over 10 bases. The CDR3 runs to 15 residues. V was pared by 8 bases and J by 2 bases, with 7 bases of the junction left unmatched. Germline loops: CDR1 LNHNV, CDR2 YYDKDF (reference sequence). This CDR3 reads CATGLAGATTDTQYF. The CDR3 DNA is TGTGCCACCGGTCTAGCGGGGGCCACCACAGATACGCAGTATTTT.